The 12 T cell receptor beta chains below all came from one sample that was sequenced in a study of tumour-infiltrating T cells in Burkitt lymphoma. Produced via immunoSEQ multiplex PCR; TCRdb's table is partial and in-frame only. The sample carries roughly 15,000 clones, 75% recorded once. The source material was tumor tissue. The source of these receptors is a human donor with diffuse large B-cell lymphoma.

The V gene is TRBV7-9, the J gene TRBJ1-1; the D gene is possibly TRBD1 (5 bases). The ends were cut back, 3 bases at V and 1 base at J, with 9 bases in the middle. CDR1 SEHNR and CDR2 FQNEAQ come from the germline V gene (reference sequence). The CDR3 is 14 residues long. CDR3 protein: CASSFLRGNTEAFF. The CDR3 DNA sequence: TGTGCCAGCAGCTTTTTAAGGGGGAACACTGAAGCTTTCTTT.

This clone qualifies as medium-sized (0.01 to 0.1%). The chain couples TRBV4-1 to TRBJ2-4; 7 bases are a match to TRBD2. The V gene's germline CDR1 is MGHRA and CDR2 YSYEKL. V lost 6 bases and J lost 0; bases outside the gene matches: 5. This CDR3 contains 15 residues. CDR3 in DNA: TGCGCCAGCAGGAGACTAGCAGTAGCCAAAAACATTCAGTACTTC. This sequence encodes CASRRLAVAKNIQYF.

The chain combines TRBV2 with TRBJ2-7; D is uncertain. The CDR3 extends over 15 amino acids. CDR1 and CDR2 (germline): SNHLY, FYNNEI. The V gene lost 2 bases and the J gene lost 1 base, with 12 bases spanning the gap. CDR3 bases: TGTGCCAGCAGTGAAATGGTGTCAATTTCCTACGAGCAGTACTTC. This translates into CASSEMVSISYEQYF.

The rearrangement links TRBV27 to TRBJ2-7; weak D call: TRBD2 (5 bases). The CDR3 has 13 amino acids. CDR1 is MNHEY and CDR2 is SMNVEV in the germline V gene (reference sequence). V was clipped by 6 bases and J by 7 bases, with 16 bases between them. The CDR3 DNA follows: TGTGCCAGCAGAAAAAGAGGGCCCGGTGAGCAGTACGTC. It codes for CASRKRGPGEQYV.

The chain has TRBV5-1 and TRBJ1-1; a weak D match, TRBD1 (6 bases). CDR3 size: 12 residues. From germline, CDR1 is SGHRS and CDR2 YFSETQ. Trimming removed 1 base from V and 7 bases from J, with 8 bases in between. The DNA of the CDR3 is TGCGCCAGCAGCTTGACAGGGCATGAAGCTTTCTTT. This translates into CASSLTGHEAFF.

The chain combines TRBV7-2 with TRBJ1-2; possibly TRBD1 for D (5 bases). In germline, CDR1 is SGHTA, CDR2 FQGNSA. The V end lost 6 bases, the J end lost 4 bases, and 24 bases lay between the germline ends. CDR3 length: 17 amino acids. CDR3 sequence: CASRIDAGPSLPYGYTF. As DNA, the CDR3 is TGTGCCAGCAGAATCGACGCAGGGCCTTCATTACCCTATGGCTACACCTTC.

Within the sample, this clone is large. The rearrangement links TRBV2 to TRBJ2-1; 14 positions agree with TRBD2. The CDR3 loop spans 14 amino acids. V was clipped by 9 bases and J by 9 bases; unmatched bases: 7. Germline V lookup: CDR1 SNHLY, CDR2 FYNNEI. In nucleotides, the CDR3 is TGTGCCAGGACTAGCGGGAGGGCCTCGGGTGAGCAGTTCTTC. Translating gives CARTSGRASGEQFF.

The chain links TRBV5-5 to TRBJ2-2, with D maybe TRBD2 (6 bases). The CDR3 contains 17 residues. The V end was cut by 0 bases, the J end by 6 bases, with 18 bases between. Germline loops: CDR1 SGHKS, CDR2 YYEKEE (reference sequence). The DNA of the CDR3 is TGTGCCAGCAGCTTGGTACGGGACTCCTTTCGGTCCGGGGAGCTGTTTTTT. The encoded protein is CASSLVRDSFRSGELFF.

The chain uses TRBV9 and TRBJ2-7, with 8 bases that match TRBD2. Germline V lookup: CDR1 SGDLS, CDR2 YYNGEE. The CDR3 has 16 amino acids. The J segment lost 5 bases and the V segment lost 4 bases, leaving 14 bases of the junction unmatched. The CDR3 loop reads CASSFRYGRALDEQYV. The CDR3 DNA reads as TGTGCCAGCAGCTTCCGATACGGGAGGGCCCTCGACGAGCAGTACGTC.

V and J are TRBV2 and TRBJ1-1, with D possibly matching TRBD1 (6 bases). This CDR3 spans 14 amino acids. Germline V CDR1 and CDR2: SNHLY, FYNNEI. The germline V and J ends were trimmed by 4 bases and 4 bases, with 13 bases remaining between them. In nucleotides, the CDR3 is TGTGCCAGCAGTGTAGCAGGGGCAGGCACTGAAGCTTTCTTT. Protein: CASSVAGAGTEAFF.

As DNA, the CDR3 is TGCAGCGGCAAAGGGCGATACAATGAGCAGTTCTTC. Protein sequence: CSGKGRYNEQFF. J is TRBJ2-1 and V is TRBV29-1; D call uncertain. CDR1 is SQVTM, CDR2 ANQGSEA, per germline. There are 12 residues in the CDR3. Trimming left V 7 bases short and J 4 bases short, with 11 bases between.

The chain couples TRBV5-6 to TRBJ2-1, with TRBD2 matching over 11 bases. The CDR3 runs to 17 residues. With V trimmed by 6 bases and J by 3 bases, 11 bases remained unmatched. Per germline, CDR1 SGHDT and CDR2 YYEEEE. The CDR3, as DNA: TGTGCCAGCACCCTGGCGCTAGCGGGAGGTTTCTACAATGAGCAGTTCTTC. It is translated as CASTLALAGGFYNEQFF.